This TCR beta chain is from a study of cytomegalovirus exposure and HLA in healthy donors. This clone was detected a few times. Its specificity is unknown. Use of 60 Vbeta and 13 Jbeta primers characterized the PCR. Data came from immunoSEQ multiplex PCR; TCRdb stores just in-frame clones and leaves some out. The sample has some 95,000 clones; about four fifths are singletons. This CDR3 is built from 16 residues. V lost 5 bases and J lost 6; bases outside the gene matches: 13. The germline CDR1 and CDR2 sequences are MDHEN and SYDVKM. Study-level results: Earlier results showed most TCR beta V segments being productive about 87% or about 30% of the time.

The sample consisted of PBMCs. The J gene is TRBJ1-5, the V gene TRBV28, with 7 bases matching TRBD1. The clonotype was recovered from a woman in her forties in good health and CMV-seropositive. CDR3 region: CASSSPLQGEVQPQHF. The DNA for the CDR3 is TGTGCCAGCAGTAGTCCACTTCAGGGGGAGGTTCAGCCCCAGCATTTT.